These T cell receptor beta chains were read from a single sample in a study of blood T cell repertoires in COVID-19. The protocol was immunoSEQ multiplex PCR, while the TCRdb copy is restricted to in-frame clones and leaves out a portion. The sample holds approximately 30,000 clones, 89% seen once. The sample consisted of peripheral blood. These receptors were obtained from a woman aged 40 to 49 with active or convalescent COVID-19. The CDR3 runs from the conserved cysteine through the conserved F or W. D genes are given only for firm matches. Clone size, where shown, is once, few, many, or a class for clones that have expanded.

d_gene	j_gene	abundance	v_gene	CDR3nt	CDR3aa
TRBD1	TRBJ1-4	-	TRBV15	TGTGCCACCAGCGGGGACAGCACCGGACGAAATGAAAAACTGTTTTTT	CATSGDSTGRNEKLFF
-	TRBJ1-5	once	TRBV30	TGTGCCTGGACTGACGGGGTTCAGCCCCAGCATTTT	CAWTDGVQPQHF
TRBD2	TRBJ2-5	-	TRBV10-3	TGTGCCATCAGTGAGTCGTTACAGCGGGGGAAAGAGACCCAGTACTTC	CAISESLQRGKETQYF
TRBD1	TRBJ2-7	-	TRBV5-3	TGTGCCAGAAGCTTGGGGCCCTGCCAGGGGGCCTACGAGCAGTACTTC	CARSLGPCQGAYEQYF
-	TRBJ1-5	-	TRBV7-9	TGTGCCAGCAGCTTAGGCGGGGAAGGCAATCAGCCCCAGCATTTT	CASSLGGEGNQPQHF
TRBD2	TRBJ2-1	-	TRBV9	TGTGCCAGCAGCGCTCAGCGGGGGGGCTGGAATGAGCAGTTCTTC	CASSAQRGGWNEQFF
-	TRBJ2-7	few	TRBV12-1	TGTGCCAGCAGCTCCGGGACAGGGCGGAACGAGCAGTACTTC	CASSSGTGRNEQYF
-	TRBJ2-3	once	TRBV7-3	TGTGCCAGCAGCCACACACCTCAAGGCACAGATACGCAGTATTTT	CASSHTPQGTDTQYF
TRBD1	TRBJ2-1	-	TRBV7-9	TGTGCCAGCAGCTTCGACAGGGGGGAGGGCCCCTACAATGAGCAGTTCTTC	CASSFDRGEGPYNEQFF
TRBD1	TRBJ1-4	-	TRBV6-5	TGTGCCAGCAAGATTACAGGGGGGGATAATGAAAAACTGTTTTTT	CASKITGGDNEKLFF
TRBD1	TRBJ1-5	-	TRBV10-3	TGTGCCATCAGTACAGGGGGCGGGGGCAATCAGCCCCAGCATTTT	CAISTGGGGNQPQHF
-	TRBJ2-7	-	TRBV6-5	TGTGCCAGCAACCTCGGAGGCTACGAGCAGTACTTC	CASNLGGYEQYF
-	TRBJ1-3	-	TRBV5-1	TGCGCCAGCAGCTTTAGTCTTATGGCAGGGCCCGAGGACACCATATATTTT	CASSFSLMAGPEDTIYF
TRBD1	TRBJ1-6	few	TRBV6-5	TGTGCCAGCAGTTCCGGGCAGGGGGAATCACCCCTCCACTTT	CASSSGQGESPLHF
-	TRBJ2-3	few	TRBV5-4	TGTGCCAGCAGCTTGGGGGGGACTAGCACAGATACGCAGTATTTT	CASSLGGTSTDTQYF
TRBD2	TRBJ2-1	-	TRBV7-3	TGTGCCAGCAGCTTGACTAGCCGATCCTACAATGAGCAGTTCTTC	CASSLTSRSYNEQFF
-	TRBJ2-3	-	TRBV11-2	TGTGCCAGCAGCTTATTAGGCGGGGCTAGCACAGATACGCAGTATTTT	CASSLLGGASTDTQYF
-	TRBJ1-3	-	TRBV18	TGTGCCAGCTCACCAGAGGGCCAGATCTCTGGAAACACCATATATTTT	CASSPEGQISGNTIYF
TRBD1	TRBJ2-3	-	TRBV5-1	TGCGCCAGCAGCTTGGGGGCAGGGGGCATGACAGATACGCAGTATTTT	CASSLGAGGMTDTQYF
TRBD1	TRBJ2-7	-	TRBV7-7	TGTGCTAGCAGCCCCGGACTGACAGGGGTATTTACCTACGAGCAGTACTTC	CASSPGLTGVFTYEQYF
TRBD2	TRBJ2-2	-	TRBV27	TGTGCCAGCAGTTTGTGGGGGGGCACCGGGGAGCTGTTTTTT	CASSLWGGTGELFF
-	TRBJ2-1	-	TRBV18	TGTGCCAGCTCACCATATGCGGGACAGTCCTACAATGAGCAGTTCTTC	CASSPYAGQSYNEQFF
-	TRBJ1-6	-	TRBV5-6	TGTGCCAGCAGCCGGACTGGTTCACCCCTCCACTTT	CASSRTGSPLHF
TRBD1	TRBJ2-1	-	TRBV7-3	TGTGCCAGCAGCTACCGGGACAGGGGAGGTGAGCAGTTCTTC	CASSYRDRGGEQFF
-	TRBJ2-5	-	TRBV7-8	TGTGCCAGCAGCTTTTTTGGGGGCAGGGAGACCCAGTACTTC	CASSFFGGRETQYF
-	TRBJ1-1	-	TRBV6-2/TRBV6-3	TGTGCCAGCAGTTACACAGGGAACACTGAAGCTTTCTTT	CASSYTGNTEAFF
TRBD2	TRBJ2-5	-	TRBV19	TGTGCCAGTAGTCCCAGGGGACTAGCGGGAGTAGGGGAGACCCAGTACTTC	CASSPRGLAGVGETQYF
-	TRBJ1-5	-	TRBV6-5	TGTGCCAGCAGTTACCAGAAACCCCCTAGCAATCAGCCCCAGCATTTT	CASSYQKPPSNQPQHF
-	TRBJ2-7	-	TRBV15	TGTGCCACCAGCAGAGACACTAACCCCTACGAGCAGTACTTC	CATSRDTNPYEQYF
-	TRBJ2-7	-	TRBV10-1	TGCGCCAGCACCGCATCGGGTTGCGCTTTCTACGAGCAGTACTTC	CASTASGCAFYEQYF
TRBD2	TRBJ2-3	-	TRBV2	TGTGCCAGCAGTGGACTAGCGGGTAGCACAGATACGCAGTATTTT	CASSGLAGSTDTQYF
TRBD1	TRBJ1-2	-	TRBV11-2	TGTGCCAGCAGCCCCACAACCGAGGGGGCCTATGGCTACACCTTC	CASSPTTEGAYGYTF
-	TRBJ2-7	-	TRBV4-1	TGCGCCAGCAGCCAAGGCCTGCTAGCGAAACCCTACGAGCAGTACTTC	CASSQGLLAKPYEQYF
-	TRBJ2-1	-	TRBV12-3/TRBV12-4	TGTGCCAGCGGTGGGACTTATAACAATGAGCAGTTCTTC	CASGGTYNNEQFF
TRBD1	TRBJ1-2	-	TRBV4-3	TGCGCCAGCAGCCAAGATCTTGCACGGACAGGAGGATTGAATGGCTACACCTTC	CASSQDLARTGGLNGYTF
-	TRBJ1-1	-	TRBV18	TGTGCCAGCTCACCACCGAAGGGGGGGGGCAATGAAGCTTTCTTT	CASSPPKGGGNEAFF
-	TRBJ2-7	-	TRBV21-1	TGTGCCAGCATCACGACTAGCGGGGGGGCTTTTGGCTCCTACGAGCAGTACTTC	CASITTSGGAFGSYEQYF
TRBD2	TRBJ2-7	-	TRBV5-4	TGTGCCAGCAGCTTTAGCGGGGGCGCCTACGAGCAGTACTTC	CASSFSGGAYEQYF
TRBD2	TRBJ2-1	-	TRBV27	TGTGCCAGCAGTTCGCCGGGACTAGGCCCCTACAATGAGCAGTTCTTC	CASSSPGLGPYNEQFF
TRBD1	TRBJ1-5	-	TRBV30	TGTGCCTGGAGTGAGCGTTGGACAGGCGATCAGCCCCAGCATTTT	CAWSERWTGDQPQHF
-	TRBJ1-5	-	TRBV27	TGTGCCAGCAGTTTATCGGCGCGGAGTATAGCGGGTCAGCCCCAGCATTTT	CASSLSARSIAGQPQHF